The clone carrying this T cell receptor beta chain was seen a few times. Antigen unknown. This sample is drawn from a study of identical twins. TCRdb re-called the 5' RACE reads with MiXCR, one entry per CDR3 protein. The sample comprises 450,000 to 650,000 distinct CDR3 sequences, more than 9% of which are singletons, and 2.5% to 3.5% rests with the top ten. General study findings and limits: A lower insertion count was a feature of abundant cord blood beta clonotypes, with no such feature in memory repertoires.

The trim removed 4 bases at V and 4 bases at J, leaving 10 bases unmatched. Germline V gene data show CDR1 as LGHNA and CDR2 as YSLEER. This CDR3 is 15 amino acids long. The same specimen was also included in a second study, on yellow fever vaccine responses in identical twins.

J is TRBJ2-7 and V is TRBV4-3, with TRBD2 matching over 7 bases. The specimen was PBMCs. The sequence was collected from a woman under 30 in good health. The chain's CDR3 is CASSPRHGGSYEQYF. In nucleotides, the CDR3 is TGCGCCAGCAGCCCCCGTCATGGCGGGAGTTACGAGCAGTACTTC.